The next 18 T cell receptor beta chains were all read from a single sample in a study of metastatic and nonmetastatic thyroid tumors. Patients underwent thyroid surgery, and none had received any treatment before it. MiXCR re-clonotyped the PCR reads for TCRdb. The sample yields about 21,000 clones, about 18% seen once. Specimen: blood. The receptors originated from a male donor with papillary thyroid cancer or a benign thyroid nodule (not recorded which). Some clones in this sample may be carry-over from other donors' samples.

This clone turned up a few times. One base away lies a much larger clone, so this may be a sequencing read error. The same CDR3 arises from other DNA sequences in this sample as well. This chain links TRBV10-3 with TRBJ2-5, with D possibly matching TRBD2 (6 bases). The germline V gene encodes CDR1 ENHRY and CDR2 SYGVKD. The CDR3 consists of 13 residues. V lost 6 bases, J lost 5 bases, and 13 bases lay in between. CDR3 coding DNA: TGTGCCATCAGGAATAGCGGTGAGGAGACCCAGTACTTC. This gives the protein CAIRNSGEETQYF.

This clone was detected only a few times. The chain uses TRBV4-1 and TRBJ2-5; 13 bases align to TRBD2. CDR1 MGHRA and CDR2 YSYEKL come from the germline V gene. The CDR3 extends over 16 amino acids. V shed 1 base, J shed 9 bases, and the junction held 8 bases outside the gene matches. CDR3 residues: CASSQVTTSGGPPQYF. CDR3 bases: TGCGCCAGCAGCCAAGTAACGACTAGCGGGGGGCCCCCCCAGTACTTC.

Comment on this clone: A much bigger clone sits one base away, suggesting this may be a read error. The chain recombines TRBV11-3 with TRBJ2-7; 7 positions agree with TRBD1. Germline V gene data show CDR1 as SGHNT and CDR2 as YENEEA. V trimming: 5 bases; J trimming: 0 bases; junction bases outside the gene matches: 1. CDR3 length: 13 residues. In nucleotides, the CDR3 is TGTGCCAGCAGCGGGGACAGCTCCTACGAGCAGTACTTC. This translates into CASSGDSSYEQYF.

This clone was observed once. Given a much more abundant clone one base away, this may be a read error. The chain is built from TRBV9 and TRBJ1-1; D remains ambiguous. Trimming pared 6 bases from V and 2 bases from J, leaving 11 bases between. The V gene's germline CDR1 is SGDLS and CDR2 YYNGEE. The CDR3 runs to 13 residues. CDR3 nucleotides: TGTGCCAGCATCGGTCCGGGAAACACTGAAGCTTTCTTT. It yields the protein CASIGPGNTEAFF.

The chain couples TRBV15 to TRBJ1-1; a possible D gene is TRBD1 (6 bases). This CDR3 has 12 residues. Trimming took off 3 bases at V and 11 bases at J, with 13 bases between the two ends. Looked up from germline, CDR1 is LNHNV and CDR2 is YYDKDF (reference sequence). The CDR3 sequence: CATSRGARYAFF. The CDR3 coding sequence is TGTGCCACCAGCAGGGGGGCGAGGTATGCTTTCTTT.

This clone was counted ten times or more. The chain recombines TRBV19 with TRBJ2-7; D might be TRBD1 (6 bases). V gave up 1 base and J gave up 10 bases, with 11 bases separating them. CDR1 is LNHDA and CDR2 is SQIVND in the germline V gene (reference sequence). There are 12 residues in the CDR3. The CDR3 loop is CASSIGGHRQYF. CDR3 bases: TGTGCCAGTAGTATAGGGGGACACCGCCAGTACTTC.

This chain uses TRBV10-3 with TRBJ1-1, with D unclear. Trimming shortened V by 0 bases and J by 0 bases, and 8 bases separated the two germline ends. Germline CDR1 reads ENHRY; CDR2 reads SYGVKD. CDR3 size: 15 residues. The CDR3 DNA reads TGTGCCATCAGTGAGTCTGGACGGCTGAACACTGAAGCTTTCTTT. Amino acids: CAISESGRLNTEAFF.

The chain joins TRBV7-2 to TRBJ1-2; tentatively, D is TRBD1 (6 bases). V was trimmed by 3 bases and J by 7 bases, leaving 15 bases between them. Germline assignment: CDR1 SGHTA and CDR2 FQGNSA. The CDR3 is 14 residues long. CDR3 DNA: TGTGCCAGCAGCTTGGACAGTCAAACGGGTGGCTACACCTTC. This translates into CASSLDSQTGGYTF.

By share, this clone ranks as medium-sized. The chain combines TRBV28 with TRBJ2-7; 9 nucleotides match TRBD1. In germline, CDR1 is MDHEN, CDR2 SYDVKM. V was pared by 4 bases and J by 4 bases, with 2 bases of the junction left unmatched. This CDR3 contains 13 residues. CDR3 sequence: CASSSDRGYEQYF. The CDR3 DNA is TGTGCCAGCAGTTCCGACAGGGGGTACGAGCAGTACTTC.

The CDR3 loop reads CSAPRRLAGAQETQYF. CDR3 sequence (DNA): TGCAGTGCTCCCCGGAGGCTAGCGGGGGCCCAAGAGACCCAGTACTTC. The chain links TRBV20-1 to TRBJ2-5; the match to TRBD2 covers 10 bases. The V and J ends lost 5 bases and 1 base, in that order; junction bases with no gene match: 10. The CDR3 has 16 residues. Germline V CDR1 and CDR2: DFQATT, SNEGSKA (reference sequence).

A word on this clone: At one end the junction does not follow the germline gene, possibly because of a read error. The rearrangement joins TRBV3-1 to TRBJ2-6; the D gene is possibly TRBD1 (5 bases). The germline gives CDR1 LGHDT, CDR2 YNNKEL (reference sequence). The CDR3 has 13 amino acids. The CDR3 protein is CSSRQSGANVLTF. In DNA, the CDR3 is TGTTCCAGCAGACAGTCTGGGGCCAACGTCCTGACTTTC.

This clone was counted at least ten times. The CDR3 loop is CASSLGSLAGGSEKLFF. CDR3 coding DNA: TGCGCCAGCAGCTTGGGGAGTTTGGCAGGGGGGAGTGAAAAACTGTTTTTT. The rearrangement uses TRBV5-1 and TRBJ1-4; 7 nucleotides agree with TRBD1. Germline V gene data show CDR1 as SGHRS and CDR2 as YFSETQ. The trim removed 0 bases at V and 7 bases at J, leaving 12 bases unmatched. The CDR3 extends over 17 amino acids.

About this clone: A junction end diverges from the germline sequence, so it may reflect a read error. V usage is TRBV6-1 and J usage is TRBJ2-2, with 9 bases identical to TRBD2. The length of the CDR3 is 16 residues. CDR1 and CDR2 (germline): MNHNS, SASEGT. The CDR3, as DNA: TGTGCCAGCATCGGTTTAGCGGGGGCGAACACCGGGGAGCTTTTTTTT. Translated, it gives CASIGLAGANTGELFF.

This clone was observed a handful of times. The chain employs TRBV28 and TRBJ1-1; a weak D match, TRBD1 (5 bases). From germline, CDR1 is MDHEN and CDR2 SYDVKM. Deletions cut 5 bases from V and 1 base from J, with 8 bases between. The CDR3 has 13 residues. CDR3 sequence (DNA): TGTGCCAGCAGTGACAGATGGAACACTGAAGCTTTCTTT. It encodes CASSDRWNTEAFF.

This clone was seen many times. The chain combines TRBV4-1 with TRBJ2-5; D not resolved. This CDR3 region has 15 residues. The germline V and J ends were trimmed by 4 bases and 1 base, with 13 bases remaining between them. Germline V gene sequence: CDR1 MGHRA, CDR2 YSYEKL. CDR3: CASSPATVAQETQYF. In nucleotides, the CDR3 is TGCGCCAGCAGCCCCGCCACAGTTGCCCAAGAGACCCAGTACTTC.

This clone is judged medium-sized. The J gene is TRBJ1-5, the V gene TRBV28; no reliable D call. Germline-derived CDR1 and CDR2 are MDHEN and SYDVKM. This CDR3 is 15 amino acids long. V was pared by 3 bases and J by 6 bases, with 15 bases between. CDR3 in amino acids: CASSFPGGNSQPQHF. In DNA, the CDR3 is TGTGCCAGCAGTTTTCCAGGAGGGAATAGTCAGCCCCAGCATTTT.

This clone was detected ten times or more. V is TRBV6-1 and J is TRBJ1-1; D unresolved. Germline lookup yields CDR1 MNHNS and CDR2 SASEGT. V was pared by 6 bases and J by 3 bases, with 11 bases between. This CDR3 has 13 residues. CDR3 sequence (DNA): TGTGCCAGCAGCCCGGAAGGGTACACTGAAGCTTTCTTT. Its translation is CASSPEGYTEAFF.

This clone was seen ten or more times. This chain uses TRBV5-5 with TRBJ2-5, with 11 bases lining up with TRBD2. Germline CDR1 is SGHKS and CDR2 is YYEKEE (reference sequence). This CDR3 comprises 18 residues. V dropped 0 bases and J dropped 0; count of bases not matched to a gene: 7. CDR3 loop: CASSLGLAGGSYQETQYF. The CDR3, as DNA: TGTGCCAGCAGCTTGGGTCTAGCGGGGGGATCGTACCAAGAGACCCAGTACTTC.